This entry lists 28 T cell receptor beta chains sequenced from one sample in a study of cytomegalovirus exposure and HLA in healthy donors. A multiplex PCR was run with 60 Vbeta primers and 13 Jbeta primers. The data were produced by immunoSEQ multiplex PCR, yet TCRdb's version contains in-frame clones alone and is incomplete. Here the sample spans 140,000 to 150,000 clones, about three quarters being singletons. The specimen was PBMCs. The source is a man aged 35 to 55 in good health and CMV-seropositive.

This clone appeared a single time. The chain is built from TRBV6-5 and TRBJ2-7; 7 positions match TRBD2. Germline loops: CDR1 MNHEY, CDR2 SVGAGI. V lost 8 bases and J lost 2; bases outside the gene matches: 6. This CDR3 is built from 13 residues. CDR3 DNA sequence: TGTGCCAGCGGGAGGGCACCTCCCTACGAGCAGTACTTC. It specifies CASGRAPPYEQYF.

This clone has just one count. The junction shows a germline mismatch at one end, possibly a read error. At the DNA level, this CDR3 is encoded by other sequences in the same sample as well. The V call is TRBV27, the J call TRBJ1-2; the D is unclear. CDR3 size: 13 residues. CDR1 and CDR2 (germline): MNHEY, SMNVEV (reference sequence). This CDR3 reads CASSLSIDYGYTF. Here the CDR3 DNA reads TGTGCTAGCAGTTTAAGCATAGACTATGGCTACACCTTC.

This clone was seen a few times. This rearrangement joins TRBV5-4 to TRBJ2-2; 7 nucleotides agree with TRBD2. The germline V gene encodes CDR1 SGHNT and CDR2 YYREEE (reference sequence). Losses at the gene ends were 0 bases for V and 3 bases for J; bases not matched to a gene: 5. The CDR3 extends over 16 amino acids. DNA for the CDR3: TGTGCCAGCAGCTTGGAGGGGAGGGGACACACCGGGGAGCTGTTTTTT. Translating it yields CASSLEGRGHTGELFF.

Only one count was recorded for this clone. CDR3 in amino acids: CASSSTGTGIYNEQFF. The CDR3, as DNA: TGTGCCAGCAGCTCTACCGGGACAGGGATCTACAATGAGCAGTTCTTC. V and J are TRBV9 and TRBJ2-1; 9 positions match TRBD1. Germline lookup yields CDR1 SGDLS and CDR2 YYNGEE. The CDR3 is made up of 16 amino acids. With 4 bases clipped from V and 3 bases from J, the junction kept 8 bases outside the gene matches. Full variable domain (missing parts from reference TRBV9 and TRBJ2-1): DSGVTQTPKHLITATGQRVTLRCSPRSGDLSVYWYQQSLDQGLQFLIQYYNGEERAKGNILERFSAQQFPDLHSELNLSSLELGDSALYFCASSSTGTGIYNEQFFGPGTRLTVL.

The chain uses TRBV6-6 and TRBJ2-1, with a weak D call TRBD1 (5 bases). V lost 4 bases and J 7 bases, leaving 17 bases between the germline ends. Per the germline V gene, CDR1 is MNHNY and CDR2 is SVGAGI (reference sequence). CDR3 length equals 15 residues. For the CDR3, the DNA is TGTGCCAGCAGTTTACCTCAGGGCCTAGGAAATGAGCAGTTCTTC. Its protein is CASSLPQGLGNEQFF.

A single count supports this clone. J is TRBJ2-1 and V is TRBV28; D gene uncertain. This CDR3 has 13 residues. V lost 3 bases, J lost 8 bases, and 11 bases lay in between. Germline V lookup: CDR1 MDHEN, CDR2 SYDVKM. The CDR3 protein is CASSLTGGDEQFF. In nucleotides, the CDR3 is TGTGCCAGCAGTTTGACGGGTGGCGATGAGCAGTTCTTC.

The chain uses TRBV14 and TRBJ2-5; the match to TRBD1 covers 7 bases. The tail of the sequence fits TRBJ2-7 better, so the J call may be wrong. The CDR3 totals 16 residues. The germline gives CDR1 SGHDN, CDR2 FVKESK. CDR3 DNA: TGTGCCAGCAGCCAAGATTGGGGCAGGACAGGCTACGAGCAGTACTTC. Amino acids: CASSQDWGRTGYEQYF.

This clone occurred once. The V call is TRBV19, the J call TRBJ2-4, with 15 bases lining up with TRBD2. Germline V gives CDR1 LNHDA, CDR2 SQIVND (reference sequence). The CDR3 is 16 residues long. The J segment lost 7 bases and the V segment lost 5 bases, leaving 6 bases of the junction unmatched. The chain's CDR3 is CASSLRTSGRENIQYF. The DNA of the CDR3 is TGTGCCAGTAGTCTTAGGACTAGCGGGAGGGAGAACATTCAGTACTTC.

The chain employs TRBV7-8 and TRBJ2-1, with 8 bases aligning to TRBD1. Per the germline V gene, CDR1 is SGHVS and CDR2 is FQNEAQ. J was trimmed by 7 bases and V by 1 base; bases with no gene match: 3. The CDR3 consists of 14 residues. The CDR3 spells CASSLGTGMNEQFF. Written as DNA, the CDR3 is TGTGCCAGCAGCTTAGGGACAGGGATGAATGAGCAGTTCTTC.

The gene calls are TRBV10-3 and TRBJ2-7; TRBD2 matches at 8 bases. After removal of 2 bases from V and 5 bases from J, the junction contained 5 bases not matched to a gene. In germline, CDR1 is ENHRY, CDR2 SYGVKD. The CDR3 is 14 residues long. CDR3 sequence: CAISEAGGSHEQYF. DNA for the CDR3: TGTGCCATCAGTGAGGCGGGAGGTTCCCACGAGCAGTACTTC.

The CDR3 DNA sequence: TGTGCCAGCACGAGGAGAGAGACCCAGTACTTC. This translates into CASTRRETQYF. The chain joins TRBV7-6 to TRBJ2-5, with D unresolved. There are 11 residues in the CDR3. V was clipped by 7 bases and J by 4 bases, with 7 bases between them. Germline assignment: CDR1 SGHVS and CDR2 FNYEAQ. The complete variable domain, with remaining parts taken from reference TRBV7-6 and TRBJ2-5, reads GAGVSQSPRYKVTKRGQDVALRCDPISGHVSLYWYRQALGQGPEFLTYFNYEAQQDKSGLPNDRFSAERPEGSISTLTIQRTEQRDSAMYRCASTRRETQYFGPGTRLLVL.

The chain is built from TRBV6-6 and TRBJ1-5, with D possibly being TRBD1 (5 bases). The ends were cut back, 7 bases at V and 0 bases at J, with 10 bases in the middle. Germline CDR1 reads MNHNY; CDR2 reads SVGAGI (reference sequence). The CDR3 is 14 amino acids. The CDR3 loop reads CASKGLNSNQPQHF. In DNA, the CDR3 is TGTGCCAGCAAGGGGCTAAATAGCAATCAGCCCCAGCATTTT.

In its sample, this clone was seen once. The CDR3 loop reads CASSQGGAGNQPQHF. Written as DNA, the CDR3 is TGTGCCAGCTCCCAAGGGGGCGCGGGCAATCAGCCCCAGCATTTT. The genes are TRBV18 and TRBJ1-5; TRBD1 aligns across 7 bases. Germline V gene sequence: CDR1 KGHSH, CDR2 LQKENI. Trimming removed 6 bases from V and 2 bases from J; junction bases left unmatched: 7. The CDR3 covers 15 residues.

This rearrangement joins TRBV6-5 to TRBJ2-3; 15 bases align to TRBD2. The CDR3 has 16 amino acids. After removal of 2 bases from V and 6 bases from J, the junction contained 3 bases not matched to a gene. Germline lookup yields CDR1 MNHEY and CDR2 SVGAGI. CDR3 sequence (DNA): TGTGCCAGCAGTTACGCGGGACTAGCGGGAGGCGATACGCAGTATTTT. This gives the protein CASSYAGLAGGDTQYF.

This chain links TRBV18 with TRBJ1-4; 7 bases map to TRBD1. This CDR3 spans 17 amino acids. J was trimmed by 2 bases and V by 3 bases; bases with no gene match: 9. The germline CDR1 and CDR2 sequences are KGHSH and LQKENI. CDR3 in amino acids: CASSPRARGKTNEKLFF. Here the CDR3 DNA reads TGTGCCAGCTCACCCAGGGCCAGGGGGAAGACTAATGAAAAACTGTTTTTT.

The rearrangement joins TRBV7-2 to TRBJ2-7, with TRBD2 matching 7 bases. The V and J ends lost 4 bases and 1 base, in that order; junction bases with no gene match: 4. Germline loops: CDR1 SGHTA, CDR2 FQGNSA. The CDR3 totals 14 residues. The CDR3 sequence: CASSSMRESYEQYF. Here the CDR3 DNA reads TGTGCCAGCAGCTCAATGCGGGAGTCCTACGAGCAGTACTTC. The whole variable domain, remainder taken from reference TRBV7-2 and TRBJ2-7, is GAGVSQSPSNKVTEKGKDVELRCDPISGHTALYWYRQSLGQGLEFLIYFQGNSAPDKSGLPSDRFSAERTGGSVSTLTIQRTQQEDSAVYLCASSSMRESYEQYFGPGTRLTVT.

The CDR3 loop reads CASSQEILAETLRGGTDTQYF. The CDR3 DNA is TGCGCCAGCAGCCAAGAAATACTAGCGGAAACCCTTCGGGGGGGCACAGATACGCAGTATTTT. The chain combines TRBV4-1 with TRBJ2-3; TRBD2 aligns across 8 bases. V lost 0 bases and J lost 1; bases outside the gene matches: 18. CDR1 MGHRA and CDR2 YSYEKL come from the germline V gene. The CDR3 loop spans 21 amino acids.

The rearrangement links TRBV5-1 to TRBJ2-5; D gene uncertain. With the DNA end fitting TRBJ2-7 better, the J assignment may be wrong. The CDR3 spans 14 residues. Germline values: CDR1 SGHRS, CDR2 YFSETQ. CDR3 protein: CASSLDLRVHEQYF. In DNA form, the CDR3 reads TGCGCCAGCAGCTTGGATCTTCGGGTCCACGAGCAGTACTTC.

The rearrangement links TRBV11-2 to TRBJ1-1; tentatively, D is TRBD1 (5 bases). V was cut by 7 bases and J by 4 bases, with 16 bases left in between. Germline values: CDR1 SGHAT, CDR2 FQNNGV. The CDR3 totals 14 residues. Here the CDR3 DNA reads TGTGCCAGCATCGATGGGGGGGAAGGCACTGAAGCTTTCTTT. It specifies CASIDGGEGTEAFF.

The chain joins TRBV5-5 to TRBJ2-2, with D tentatively TRBD1 (6 bases). The CDR3 length is 16 residues. Trimming removed 3 bases at V and 4 bases at J, with 16 bases between. Germline V gene lookup returns CDR1 SGHKS and CDR2 YYEKEE (reference sequence). The CDR3 sequence: CASSWDNGWGTGELFF. The CDR3 nucleotides are TGTGCCAGCAGCTGGGACAATGGGTGGGGCACCGGGGAGCTGTTTTTT.

The chain links TRBV27 to TRBJ2-2; D is possibly TRBD1 (6 bases). Germline lookup yields CDR1 MNHEY and CDR2 SMNVEV (reference sequence). There are 15 residues in the CDR3. The germline V and J ends were trimmed by 3 bases and 0 bases, with 8 bases remaining between them. CDR3 DNA: TGTGCCAGCAGTTTCGGGACATCGAACACCGGGGAGCTGTTTTTT. It encodes CASSFGTSNTGELFF.

The chain couples TRBV5-1 to TRBJ1-1; D gene unclear. The CDR3 spans 14 residues. Per the germline V gene, CDR1 is SGHRS and CDR2 is YFSETQ. V was cut by 2 bases and J by 1 base, with 9 bases left in between. The CDR3 DNA follows: TGCGCCAGCAGCTTAGACAAATCGAACACTGAAGCTTTCTTT. Protein sequence: CASSLDKSNTEAFF. The whole variable domain, remainder taken from reference TRBV5-1 and TRBJ1-1, is KAGVTQTPRYLIKTRGQQVTLSCSPISGHRSVSWYQQTPGQGLQFLFEYFSETQRNKGNFPGRFSGRQFSNSRSEMNVSTLELGDSALYLCASSLDKSNTEAFFGQGTRLTVV.

The CDR3 nucleotides are TGTGCCAGTTGCCAGGGGAATGAATACACTGAAGCTTTCTTT. Translating it yields CASCQGNEYTEAFF. V usage is TRBV28 and J usage is TRBJ1-1; D perhaps matches TRBD1 (6 bases). V was cut by 9 bases and J by 3 bases, with 17 bases left in between. CDR1 is MDHEN and CDR2 is SYDVKM in the germline V gene. CDR3 length: 14 residues.

The rearrangement joins TRBV27 to TRBJ1-2; TRBD1 matches 7 bases. The ends lost 8 bases at V and 1 base at J; junction bases unmatched: 10. This CDR3 is 15 amino acids long. Germline assignment: CDR1 MNHEY and CDR2 SMNVEV (reference sequence). The CDR3 loop is CASGEPTGINYGYTF. CDR3 bases: TGTGCCAGCGGAGAACCGACAGGGATTAACTATGGCTACACCTTC.

V gene TRBV6-1 combines with J gene TRBJ1-5, with 7 bases identical to TRBD1. V gave up 4 bases and J gave up 7 bases; unmatched junction bases: 7. CDR3 length: 14 amino acids. Germline V lookup: CDR1 MNHNS, CDR2 SASEGT. The CDR3 region is CASSARQGGQPQHF. The CDR3 region has the DNA TGTGCCAGCAGTGCGAGACAGGGTGGGCAGCCCCAGCATTTT.

This clone was picked up one time. CDR3 region: CASSAFRGSPYEQYF. CDR3 in DNA: TGTGCCAGCAGCGCGTTCAGGGGATCCCCCTACGAGCAGTACTTC. The J gene is TRBJ2-7, the V gene TRBV7-9; maybe TRBD1 (6 bases). The V end was cut by 5 bases, the J end by 2 bases, with 16 bases between. CDR1 SEHNR and CDR2 FQNEAQ come from the germline V gene (reference sequence). The CDR3 sequence is 15 residues long.

This chain connects TRBV7-9 to TRBJ1-1; 9 bases fit TRBD1. Per germline, CDR1 SEHNR and CDR2 FQNEAQ (reference sequence). The CDR3 totals 16 residues. The V segment lost 1 base and the J segment 2 bases; nucleotides outside the gene matches: 5. CDR3 in DNA: TGTGCCAGCAGCTTAGACCCGGGACAGGGTAACACTGAAGCTTTCTTT. Its protein is CASSLDPGQGNTEAFF.

This clone showed up many times. The chain employs TRBV4-2 and TRBJ2-7; no definite D call. Trimming removed 0 bases at V and 2 bases at J, with 11 bases between. CDR1 and CDR2 from the germline V gene are LGHNA and YNFKEQ. The CDR3 extends over 15 amino acids. CDR3 DNA sequence: TGTGCCAGCAGCCAAGAAACCGATCCTACCTACGAGCAGTACTTC. Its protein product is CASSQETDPTYEQYF.